This T cell receptor beta chain comes out of a study of cytomegalovirus exposure and HLA in healthy donors. Findings of the study overall: In an earlier analysis, in under 700 donors, most V segments appeared productive either ~87% or ~30% of the time. The later analysis indicated that the majority of CMV-associated TCR beta chains appeared HLA-restricted. Later genetic work tied a missense DCLRE1C variant to beta-chain V and J trimming. Across HLA loci, a later analysis found differing TCR association rates, with DRB1 most and HLA-C fewest.

The CDR3 has 15 residues. V lost 3 bases, J lost 7 bases, and 16 bases lay in between. Germline lookup yields CDR1 SGHVS and CDR2 FNYEAQ. About this clone itself: Its matching antigen is unknown.

Both 60 Vbeta primers and 13 Jbeta primers went into the PCR. Generated by immunoSEQ multiplex PCR, the TCRdb table keeps only in-frame clones and is missing some. Of 150,000 to 200,000 clones listed, about four fifths were seen once; the top ten hold around 6.1%. The receptor comes from a woman younger than 45 in good health and CMV-seropositive. Sample: PBMCs. The chain joins TRBV7-6 to TRBJ1-5; tentatively, D is TRBD1 (5 bases). The CDR3, as DNA: TGTGCCAGCAGCTTGTGGACGGGGGGGGGACAGCCCCAGCATTTT. It encodes CASSLWTGGGQPQHF.